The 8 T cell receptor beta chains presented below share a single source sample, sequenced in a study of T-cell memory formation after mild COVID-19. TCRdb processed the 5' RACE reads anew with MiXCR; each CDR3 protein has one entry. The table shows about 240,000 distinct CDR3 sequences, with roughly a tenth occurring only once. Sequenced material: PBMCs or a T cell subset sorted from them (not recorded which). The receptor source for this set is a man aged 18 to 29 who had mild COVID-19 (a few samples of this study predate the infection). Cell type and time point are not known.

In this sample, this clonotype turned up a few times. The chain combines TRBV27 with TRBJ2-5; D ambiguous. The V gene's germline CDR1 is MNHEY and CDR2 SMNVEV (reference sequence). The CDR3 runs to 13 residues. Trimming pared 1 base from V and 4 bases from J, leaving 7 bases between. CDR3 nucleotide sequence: TGTGCCAGCAGTTTATATAGAGGAGAGACCCAGTACTTC. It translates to CASSLYRGETQYF.

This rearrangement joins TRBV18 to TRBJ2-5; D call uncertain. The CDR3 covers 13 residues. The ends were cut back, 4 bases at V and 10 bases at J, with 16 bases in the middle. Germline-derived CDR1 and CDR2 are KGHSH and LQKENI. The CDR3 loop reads CASSLLIAEDQYF. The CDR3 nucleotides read TGTGCCAGCTCACTGCTTATTGCTGAGGACCAGTACTTC.

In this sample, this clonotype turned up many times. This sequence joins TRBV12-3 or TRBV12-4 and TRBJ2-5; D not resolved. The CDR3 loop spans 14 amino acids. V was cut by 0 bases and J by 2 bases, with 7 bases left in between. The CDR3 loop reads CASSLAAAQETQYF. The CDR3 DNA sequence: TGTGCCAGCAGTTTAGCGGCAGCTCAAGAGACCCAGTACTTC.

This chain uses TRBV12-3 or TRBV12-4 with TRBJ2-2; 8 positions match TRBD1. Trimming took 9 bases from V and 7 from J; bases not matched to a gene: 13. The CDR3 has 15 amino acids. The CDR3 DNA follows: TGTGCCAGAAGTCGCCGAGGACAGGGCGACGGGGAGCTGTTTTTT. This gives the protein CARSRRGQGDGELFF.

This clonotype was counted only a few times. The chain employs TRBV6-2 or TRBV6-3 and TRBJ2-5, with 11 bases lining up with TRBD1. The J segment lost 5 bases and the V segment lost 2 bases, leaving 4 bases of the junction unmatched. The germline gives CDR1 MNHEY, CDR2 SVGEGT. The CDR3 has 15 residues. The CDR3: CASSYGQGAYETQYF. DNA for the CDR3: TGTGCCAGCAGTTACGGACAGGGGGCGTATGAGACCCAGTACTTC.

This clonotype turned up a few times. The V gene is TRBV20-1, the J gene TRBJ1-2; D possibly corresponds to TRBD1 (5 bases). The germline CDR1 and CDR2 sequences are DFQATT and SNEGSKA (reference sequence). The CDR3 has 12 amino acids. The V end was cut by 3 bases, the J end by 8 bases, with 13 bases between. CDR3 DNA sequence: TGCAGTGCTAGCCGTACAGGAGGGGGCTACACCTTC. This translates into CSASRTGGGYTF.

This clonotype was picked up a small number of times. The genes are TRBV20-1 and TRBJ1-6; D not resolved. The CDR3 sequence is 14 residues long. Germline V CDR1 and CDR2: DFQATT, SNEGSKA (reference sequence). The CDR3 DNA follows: TGCAGGGAGGGATGGGCAGACTATAATTCACCCCTCCACTTT. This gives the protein CREGWADYNSPLHF.

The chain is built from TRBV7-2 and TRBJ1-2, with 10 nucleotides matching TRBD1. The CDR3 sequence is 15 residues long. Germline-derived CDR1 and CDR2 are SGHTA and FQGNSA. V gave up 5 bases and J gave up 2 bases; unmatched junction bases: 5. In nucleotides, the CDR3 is TGTGCCAGCAGCCCAGACAGGGGGCGCAACTATGGCTACACCTTC. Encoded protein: CASSPDRGRNYGYTF.